This T cell receptor (beta chain) was sequenced in a study of blood T cell repertoires in COVID-19. The overall study: Some COVID-19 samples were acute and others convalescent; all came from the United States, Italy and Spain. Nucleic acid was either cDNA or gDNA, and it came from T cells, B-cell-depleted T cells, or PBMCs.

Germline values: CDR1 LGHDT, CDR2 YNNKEL (reference sequence). CDR3 length: 12 residues. Trimming removed 1 base at V and 7 bases at J, with 7 bases between. Methods used by the authors: Nucleated cell counts were estimated from reference gene primer amplification. The method was immunoSEQ multiplex PCR; TCRdb's version includes in-frame clones alone and lacks a portion of them. That table furnishes V, J and clone size, whereas the DNA furnished D and trimming. The table shows 200,000 to 250,000 clones, with around three quarters occurring only once. The table lists this clone with many counts. This TCR derives from a woman in her 70s with acute or convalescent COVID-19. The chain is built from TRBV3-1 (or the pseudogene TRBV3-2) and TRBJ1-2; D unresolved. Source material: peripheral blood. The CDR3 bases are TGTGCCAGCAGCCAAGGGGAGGGTGGCTACACCTTC. It specifies CASSQGEGGYTF.